The 9 T cell receptor beta chains listed next were all sequenced from one sample in a study of blood T cell repertoires in COVID-19. Profiled with immunoSEQ multiplex PCR; TCRdb holds only in-frame clones, not every one. Among over 150,000 clones listed, over 80% were seen once. The sequencing sample was made of peripheral blood. The receptors were gathered from a woman aged 55-75 years with acute or convalescent COVID-19.

The rearrangement uses TRBV14 and TRBJ1-1, with 9 bases identical to TRBD1. Germline V gene data show CDR1 as SGHDN and CDR2 as FVKESK. J gave up 1 base and V 5 bases, and 5 bases lay outside the gene matches. The CDR3 runs to 15 residues. This chain's CDR3 is CASSSWTGANTEAFF. DNA of the CDR3: TGTGCCAGCAGCTCCTGGACAGGGGCGAACACTGAAGCTTTCTTT.

This clone was detected a few times. The chain carries TRBV5-6 and TRBJ1-2; perhaps TRBD1 as D (5 bases). Trimming took off 1 base at V and 3 bases at J, with 10 bases between the two ends. CDR1 and CDR2 (germline): SGHDT, YYEEEE. This CDR3 has 14 residues. CDR3 sequence (DNA): TGTGCCAGCAGCTTGTGGGGCACGGACTATGGCTACACCTTC. As protein: CASSLWGTDYGYTF.

V is TRBV6-6 and J is TRBJ2-5; tentatively, D is TRBD1 (6 bases). The CDR3 sequence is 15 residues long. Germline CDR1 and CDR2: MNHNY and SVGAGI (reference sequence). V lost 2 bases, J lost 1 base, and 11 bases lay in between. CDR3 loop: CASSYGQGSQETQYF. Written as DNA, the CDR3 is TGTGCCAGCAGTTACGGGCAGGGGTCCCAAGAGACCCAGTACTTC.

The genes are TRBV7-2 and TRBJ2-1; 10 nucleotides align to TRBD2. The CDR3 contains 16 residues. Germline CDR1 and CDR2: SGHTA and FQGNSA. V shed 0 bases, J shed 9 bases, and the junction held 8 bases outside the gene matches. The CDR3 here is CASSLAPSGGASEQFF. In DNA form, the CDR3 reads TGTGCCAGCAGCTTAGCGCCTAGCGGGGGTGCTAGTGAGCAGTTCTTC.

The V gene is TRBV27, the J gene TRBJ1-4; 8 bases agree with TRBD1. Trimming at V came to 10 bases and at J to 5 bases, leaving 15 bases not matched to a gene. The CDR3 has 16 residues. Germline CDR1 reads MNHEY; CDR2 reads SMNVEV (reference sequence). DNA of the CDR3: TGTGCCACCCAGATGAATTCACGACAGGGGAATGAAAAACTGTTTTTT. Translation gives CATQMNSRQGNEKLFF.

J is TRBJ2-7 and V is TRBV7-2; D might be TRBD2 (5 bases). Germline CDR1 and CDR2: SGHTA and FQGNSA. The CDR3 covers 13 residues. V lost 3 bases and J 5 bases, leaving 11 bases between the germline ends. Here the CDR3 reads CASSLDFTNEQYF. The CDR3 DNA sequence: TGTGCCAGCAGCTTGGACTTTACAAACGAGCAGTACTTC.

The chain combines TRBV6-1 with TRBJ2-3; D remains ambiguous. The V gene's germline CDR1 is MNHNS and CDR2 SASEGT. V was trimmed by 1 base and J by 3 bases, leaving 11 bases between them. The CDR3 is made up of 15 amino acids. The CDR3 DNA is TGTGCCAGCAGTGAAGACCCCCGGCGGACAGATACGCAGTATTTT. Residues: CASSEDPRRTDTQYF.

V and J are TRBV9 and TRBJ2-3, with 10 bases lining up with TRBD1. CDR3 length: 15 residues. V was pared by 0 bases and J by 6 bases, with 4 bases of the junction left unmatched. Germline CDR1 SGDLS, CDR2 YYNGEE. The CDR3 DNA is TGTGCCAGCAGCGTAGCTAAGGGACAGGGGGATACGCAGTATTTT. Its translation is CASSVAKGQGDTQYF.

This clone was counted between two and nine times. This rearrangement joins TRBV20-1 to TRBJ2-2; D not certain. Germline V lookup: CDR1 DFQATT, CDR2 SNEGSKA (reference sequence). The V gene lost 6 bases and the J gene lost 4 bases, with 6 bases spanning the gap. This CDR3 has 11 residues. Here the CDR3 DNA reads TGCAGTGCGGGCCGCACCGGGGAGCTGTTTTTT. It codes for CSAGRTGELFF.